This passage covers 23 T cell receptor beta chains from one sample sequenced in a study of CD4 T cells in relation to SARS-CoV-2 and coronaviruses. Profiled with immunoSEQ multiplex PCR; TCRdb holds only in-frame clones, not every one. The data contain some 30,000 clones, about three quarters of them singletons. These TCRs are of unknown antigen specificity. The sample was memory CD4+ T cells from PBMCs, cultured in vitro. These receptors all come from an adult with COVID-19.

The chain employs TRBV29-1 and TRBJ2-7; D is perhaps TRBD1 (8 bases). The CDR3 has 13 amino acids. The germline V gene has CDR1 SQVTM and CDR2 ANQGSEA. V was trimmed by 7 bases and J by 6 bases, leaving 19 bases between them. This CDR3 is CSARTGGVAEQYF. The CDR3 DNA is TGCAGCGCGAGAACAGGGGGGGTCGCCGAGCAGTACTTC.

The table lists this clone with a few counts. The chain employs TRBV24-1 and TRBJ2-1, with 7 bases fitting TRBD2. With V trimmed by 3 bases and J by 3 bases, 7 bases remained unmatched. This CDR3 is 16 amino acids long. The germline V gene has CDR1 KGHDR and CDR2 SFDVKD. The chain's CDR3 is CATSDRGGTNYNEQFF. The CDR3 DNA reads TGTGCCACCAGTGATCGTGGGGGGACTAACTACAATGAGCAGTTCTTC.

The chain uses TRBV28 and TRBJ2-7; D possibly matches TRBD1 or TRBD2 (5 bases each). Germline loops: CDR1 MDHEN, CDR2 SYDVKM. Trimming pared 2 bases from V and 2 bases from J, leaving 16 bases between. This CDR3 region has 16 residues. This chain's CDR3 is CASSLVGAQTAYEQYF. For the CDR3, the DNA is TGTGCCAGCAGTTTAGTCGGGGCGCAAACCGCCTACGAGCAGTACTTC.

The chain carries TRBV19 and TRBJ2-1; 7 nucleotides agree with TRBD1. The CDR3 consists of 13 residues. Trimming took 7 bases from V and 9 from J; bases not matched to a gene: 9. The germline gives CDR1 LNHDA, CDR2 SQIVND (reference sequence). DNA for the CDR3: TGTGCCAGTAACCAACACCCAGGGGGTGAGCAGTTCTTC. It yields the protein CASNQHPGGEQFF.

The chain links TRBV10-3 to TRBJ2-7; 7 bases line up with TRBD1. The germline gives CDR1 ENHRY, CDR2 SYGVKD. The CDR3 contains 15 residues. The ends lost 4 bases at V and 2 bases at J; junction bases unmatched: 8. The CDR3 spells CAISGTGSQTYEQYF. Here the CDR3 DNA reads TGTGCCATCAGTGGGACAGGTTCTCAAACCTACGAGCAGTACTTC.

This chain links TRBV6-1 with TRBJ2-5; D uncertain. The CDR3 totals 15 residues. V was clipped by 1 base and J by 2 bases, with 11 bases between them. CDR1 and CDR2 from the germline V gene are MNHNS and SASEGT. CDR3 residues: CASSEGGESQETQYF. DNA for the CDR3: TGTGCCAGCAGTGAAGGAGGAGAGAGTCAAGAGACCCAGTACTTC.

The rearrangement links TRBV4-1 to TRBJ1-5; 7 bases map to TRBD1. Looked up from germline, CDR1 is MGHRA and CDR2 is YSYEKL. The ends lost 1 base at V and 6 bases at J; junction bases unmatched: 9. CDR3 size: 16 residues. CDR3 bases: TGCGCCAGCAGCCAAGGAAGGGTACAGGGGAGTCAGCCCCAGCATTTT. It specifies CASSQGRVQGSQPQHF.

This rearrangement joins TRBV20-1 to TRBJ2-3; D is perhaps TRBD1 (5 bases). From germline, CDR1 is DFQATT and CDR2 SNEGSKA (reference sequence). The CDR3 length is 14 residues. V was clipped by 3 bases and J by 0 bases, with 10 bases between them. The CDR3 loop is CSASVGHSTDTQYF. The CDR3 bases are TGCAGTGCTAGTGTAGGACACAGCACAGATACGCAGTATTTT.

This clone was seen only once. V usage is TRBV3-1 (or the pseudogene TRBV3-2) and J usage is TRBJ2-1, with TRBD2 matching over 9 bases. There are 19 residues in the CDR3. The germline V gene has CDR1 LGHDT and CDR2 YNNKEL (reference sequence). V lost 3 bases to trimming and J lost 0 bases; unmatched junction nucleotides: 12. The CDR3: CASSQKSKFSGSSYNEQFF. The CDR3 DNA follows: TGTGCCAGCAGCCAGAAAAGTAAATTTAGCGGGAGCTCCTACAATGAGCAGTTCTTC.

The chain combines TRBV28 with TRBJ2-5, with 7 positions matching TRBD1. The V segment lost 5 bases and the J segment 5 bases; nucleotides outside the gene matches: 5. The CDR3 has 13 residues. The germline V gene encodes CDR1 MDHEN and CDR2 SYDVKM. The CDR3 DNA sequence: TGTGCCAGCAGTGACACACAGGGGGAGACCCAGTACTTC. This codes for CASSDTQGETQYF. Based on the CDR3 plus reference TRBV28 and TRBJ2-5, the full variable domain is DVKVTQSSRYLVKRTGEKVFLECVQDMDHENMFWYRQDPGLGLRLIYFSYDVKMKEKGDIPEGYSVSREKKERFSLILESASTNQTSMYLCASSDTQGETQYFGPGTRLLVL.

This sequence joins TRBV5-1 and TRBJ2-7, with TRBD1 matching 8 bases. This CDR3 spans 15 amino acids. The germline V gene encodes CDR1 SGHRS and CDR2 YFSETQ. V was pared by 4 bases and J by 1 base, with 7 bases of the junction left unmatched. DNA of the CDR3: TGCGCCAGCAGCCCGGGACAGGCCATTTCCTACGAGCAGTACTTC. Its protein product is CASSPGQAISYEQYF.

The chain links TRBV13 to TRBJ2-1; weak D call: TRBD2 (5 bases). The ends were cut back, 5 bases at V and 8 bases at J, with 7 bases in the middle. Germline lookup yields CDR1 PRHDT and CDR2 FYEKMQ (reference sequence). The CDR3 has 11 residues. The CDR3 sequence: CASSGGHEQFF. The DNA for the CDR3 is TGTGCCAGCAGCGGCGGGCATGAGCAGTTCTTC.

This clone was picked up one time. The chain uses TRBV13 and TRBJ2-3; D ambiguous. The V gene's germline CDR1 is PRHDT and CDR2 FYEKMQ (reference sequence). V lost 6 bases to trimming and J lost 0 bases, with 10 bases between them. This CDR3 region has 14 residues. CDR3 sequence (DNA): TGTGCCAGCAGGATGCCTAAGAGCACAGATACGCAGTATTTT. Amino acid sequence: CASRMPKSTDTQYF.

This chain joins TRBV5-6 and TRBJ2-1; D perhaps matches TRBD1 (5 bases). Trimming took off 1 base at V and 4 bases at J, with 15 bases between the two ends. This CDR3 has 16 residues. Germline-derived CDR1 and CDR2 are SGHDT and YYEEEE. The CDR3 DNA reads TGTGCCAGCAGCTTGCAGGGTTCGAGAATTTACAATGAGCAGTTCTTC. Translation gives CASSLQGSRIYNEQFF.

The chain joins TRBV28 to TRBJ2-7; D possibly corresponds to TRBD2 (6 bases). Germline-derived CDR1 and CDR2 are MDHEN and SYDVKM. Trimming removed 2 bases at V and 6 bases at J, with 29 bases between. This CDR3 region has 19 residues. The CDR3 spells CASSLVGFQGRQGGTEQYF. CDR3 coding DNA: TGTGCCAGCAGTTTAGTCGGGTTCCAGGGTCGGCAGGGAGGAACCGAGCAGTACTTC.

V usage is TRBV18 and J usage is TRBJ2-7; no firm D call. Germline CDR1 KGHSH, CDR2 LQKENI. This CDR3 spans 13 amino acids. Trimming removed 2 bases from V and 6 bases from J, with 11 bases in between. The DNA of the CDR3 is TGTGCCAGCTCACCAACGGTAGTCGGCGAGCAGTACTTC. Translating it yields CASSPTVVGEQYF.

The CDR3 here is CASSFQPAYEQYF. DNA for the CDR3: TGTGCCAGCAGCTTCCAGCCCGCTTACGAGCAGTACTTC. This chain links TRBV7-3 with TRBJ2-7; no reliable D call. The V gene lost 3 bases and the J gene lost 4 bases, with 10 bases spanning the gap. The CDR3 sequence is 13 residues long. Looked up from germline, CDR1 is SGHTA and CDR2 is FQGTGA.

The chain links TRBV4-2 to TRBJ2-6; D uncertain. The CDR3 is 16 amino acids. The germline CDR1 and CDR2 sequences are LGHNA and YNFKEQ. V lost 0 bases to trimming and J lost 4 bases, with 10 bases between them. This chain's CDR3 is CASSQERWAGANVLTF. CDR3 nucleotide sequence: TGTGCCAGCAGCCAAGAACGGTGGGCAGGGGCCAACGTCCTGACTTTC.

V and J are TRBV28 and TRBJ1-5; the D is unclear. Germline CDR1 and CDR2: MDHEN and SYDVKM. The germline V and J ends were trimmed by 4 bases and 0 bases, with 4 bases remaining between them. CDR3 length equals 13 residues. The CDR3 nucleotides read TGTGCCAGCAGTTCCCATAGCAATCAGCCCCAGCATTTT. Protein sequence: CASSSHSNQPQHF.

The rearrangement links TRBV5-5 to TRBJ2-7; possibly TRBD1 for D (6 bases). The CDR3 consists of 13 residues. Trimming shortened V by 4 bases and J by 3 bases, and 11 bases separated the two germline ends. The germline V gene encodes CDR1 SGHKS and CDR2 YYEKEE (reference sequence). CDR3 nucleotide sequence: TGTGCCAGCAGCCAAGGACAGAACTACGAGCAGTACTTC. Translation gives CASSQGQNYEQYF.

This chain joins TRBV18 and TRBJ2-1; the match to TRBD2 covers 13 bases. V trimming: 5 bases; J trimming: 4 bases; junction bases outside the gene matches: 5. The CDR3 extends over 16 amino acids. Germline V CDR1 and CDR2: KGHSH, LQKENI. The DNA for the CDR3 is TGTGCCAGCTCATTAAGGACTAGCGGGGGATACAATGAGCAGTTCTTC. Amino acids: CASSLRTSGGYNEQFF. Full variable domain (remainder filled in from reference TRBV18 and TRBJ2-1): NAGVMQNPRHLVRRRGQEARLRCSPMKGHSHVYWYRQLPEEGLKFMVYLQKENIIDESGMPKERFSAEFPKEGPSILRIQQVVRGDSAAYFCASSLRTSGGYNEQFFGPGTRLTVL.

In its sample, this clone was seen a few times. The chain employs TRBV20-1 and TRBJ2-5; TRBD1 is a possible D gene (5 bases). CDR3 length equals 16 residues. Trimming pared 3 bases from V and 5 bases from J, leaving 22 bases between. The germline V gene has CDR1 DFQATT and CDR2 SNEGSKA (reference sequence). CDR3 in amino acids: CSASPAGAGIGETQYF. CDR3 in DNA: TGCAGTGCTAGTCCGGCTGGCGCAGGGATCGGGGAGACCCAGTACTTC.

Details on this clone: At one of its ends the junction is not consistent with the germline gene, which may arise from a read error. This sequence joins TRBV14 and TRBJ2-7, with unresolved D. Germline CDR1 is SGHDN and CDR2 is FVKESK. The CDR3 runs to 9 residues. The CDR3 nucleotides are TGTGCCAGCAGCCACCCTTTCACCTTC. Encoded protein: CASSHPFTF.